The 14 T cell receptor beta chains presented below share a single source sample, sequenced in a study of blood T cell repertoires in COVID-19. Here immunoSEQ multiplex PCR was the method, and the copy in TCRdb shows in-frame clones only, minus some. Here the sample spans about 180,000 clones, around 85% being singletons. The source material was peripheral blood. These TCRs come from a man aged 55 to 69 with acute or convalescent COVID-19.

This chain uses TRBV7-2 with TRBJ2-2, with TRBD2 matching 15 bases. J gave up 4 bases and V 5 bases, and 5 bases lay outside the gene matches. This CDR3 comprises 17 residues. Germline V gene data show CDR1 as SGHTA and CDR2 as FQGNSA. CDR3 nucleotides: TGTGCCAGCAGCAGGACTAGCGGGAGGGCAGGCACCGGGGAGCTGTTTTTT. As protein: CASSRTSGRAGTGELFF.

The chain is built from TRBV5-4 and TRBJ2-2; D unresolved. V lost 0 bases to trimming and J lost 1 base, with 4 bases between them. Per the germline V gene, CDR1 is SGHNT and CDR2 is YYREEE (reference sequence). The CDR3 loop spans 14 amino acids. CDR3 bases: TGTGCCAGCAGCTTGGTCCAGAACACCGGGGAGCTGTTTTTT. Protein: CASSLVQNTGELFF.

The chain links TRBV19 to TRBJ2-7; 9 nucleotides agree with TRBD2. V gave up 0 bases and J gave up 7 bases; unmatched junction bases: 13. The CDR3 covers 17 residues. Germline assignment: CDR1 LNHDA and CDR2 SQIVND (reference sequence). CDR3 protein: CASSIDLLREGPREQYF. The CDR3 DNA reads as TGTGCCAGTAGTATAGATCTGCTGCGGGAGGGCCCTCGGGAGCAGTACTTC. Based on the CDR3 plus reference TRBV19 and TRBJ2-7, the full variable domain is DGGITQSPKYLFRKEGQNVTLSCEQNLNHDAMYWYRQDPGQGLRLIYYSQIVNDFQKGDIAEGYSVSREKKESFPLTVTSAQKNPTAFYLCASSIDLLREGPREQYFGPGTRLTVT.

Comments on this clone: The junction shows a germline mismatch at one end, possibly a read error. V and J are TRBV19 and TRBJ1-1; 10 nucleotides align to TRBD1. The length of the CDR3 is 13 residues. CDR1 is LNHDA, CDR2 SQIVND, per germline (reference sequence). The chain's CDR3 is CASSGDRGQRSRF. CDR3 nucleotide sequence: TGTGCCAGTAGTGGGGACAGGGGACAACGAAGCAGGTTT.

V gene TRBV5-8 combines with J gene TRBJ1-4, with unresolved D. Trimming stripped 1 base from V and 5 bases from J, with 6 bases between. The CDR3 spans 13 residues. Per the germline V gene, CDR1 is SGHTS and CDR2 is YDEGEE. The CDR3 DNA reads as TGTGCCAGCAGCTTGTCCCAGAATGAAAAACTGTTTTTT. This codes for CASSLSQNEKLFF.

This sequence joins TRBV7-2 and TRBJ2-7; no definite D call. The germline V gene has CDR1 SGHTA and CDR2 FQGNSA. V lost 1 base and J lost 10, with 20 bases in between. The CDR3 extends over 15 amino acids. CDR3: CASSLGHRQILPQYF. CDR3 DNA: TGTGCCAGCAGCTTAGGACACCGACAAATCTTGCCTCAGTACTTC.

The chain combines TRBV4-1 with TRBJ1-1; D is possibly TRBD1 (6 bases). Germline values: CDR1 MGHRA, CDR2 YSYEKL. This CDR3 comprises 14 residues. V dropped 3 bases and J dropped 4 bases, with 12 bases sitting between them. The chain's CDR3 is CASSQARGTTEAFF. CDR3 nucleotide sequence: TGCGCCAGCAGCCAGGCTAGGGGGACCACTGAAGCTTTCTTT.

The genes are TRBV7-9 and TRBJ2-7; D possibly corresponds to TRBD2 (5 bases). Germline values: CDR1 SEHNR, CDR2 FQNEAQ (reference sequence). CDR3 length: 14 amino acids. The V end was cut by 5 bases, the J end by 3 bases, with 14 bases between. CDR3 region: CASSTAGVNYEQYF. The CDR3 coding sequence is TGTGCCAGCAGCACAGCCGGGGTCAACTACGAGCAGTACTTC. The entire variable domain, with the rest obtained from reference TRBV7-9 and TRBJ2-7, is as follows: DTGVSQNPRHKITKRGQNVTFRCDPISEHNRLYWYRQTLGQGPEFLTYFQNEAQLEKSRLLSDRFSAERPKGSFSTLEIQRTEQGDSAMYLCASSTAGVNYEQYFGPGTRLTVT.

This clone has a handful of counts. The rearrangement links TRBV2 to TRBJ2-6; TRBD1 is a possible D gene (6 bases). The CDR3 extends over 15 amino acids. CDR1 is SNHLY and CDR2 is FYNNEI in the germline V gene. Trimming took 6 bases from V and 0 from J, leaving 9 bases between them. CDR3 sequence (DNA): TGTGCCAGCAGGGGGGCCGTCTCTGGGGCCAACGTCCTGACTTTC. Its protein product is CASRGAVSGANVLTF.

The chain employs TRBV28 and TRBJ1-1, with D perhaps TRBD1 (6 bases). Between the trimmed V and J ends, which lost 6 bases and 3 bases, there was a span of 11 bases. The CDR3 length is 13 residues. Germline V gene data show CDR1 as MDHEN and CDR2 as SYDVKM. As DNA, the CDR3 is TGTGCCAGCAGCAGGGGTGGGGACACTGAAGCTTTCTTT. This encodes CASSRGGDTEAFF.

The chain links TRBV24-1 to TRBJ2-2; 9 bases match TRBD1. Germline V gene lookup returns CDR1 KGHDR and CDR2 SFDVKD. The CDR3 totals 20 residues. Trimming took 2 bases from V and 6 from J; bases not matched to a gene: 18. In nucleotides, the CDR3 is TGTGCCACCAGTGATTCTGCTCGGGACAGGGATTATCTTTACGCCGGGGAGCTGTTTTTT. It encodes CATSDSARDRDYLYAGELFF.

The genes are TRBV5-6 and TRBJ2-3; 10 bases map to TRBD2. V lost 0 bases and J lost 2; bases outside the gene matches: 3. The CDR3 totals 16 residues. Looked up from germline, CDR1 is SGHDT and CDR2 is YYEEEE. CDR3 sequence: CASSLALAGFTDTQYF. The CDR3, as DNA: TGTGCCAGCAGCTTGGCACTAGCGGGATTCACAGATACGCAGTATTTT.

In this sample, this clone turned up a few times. V and J are TRBV7-4 and TRBJ1-4; 10 bases fit TRBD1. The germline V gene encodes CDR1 SGHVT and CDR2 SQSDAQ. Trimming removed 6 bases from V and 1 base from J; junction bases left unmatched: 2. The length of the CDR3 is 15 residues. This chain's CDR3 is CASRGQGLTNEKLFF. In DNA, the CDR3 is TGTGCCAGCAGGGGACAGGGGTTAACTAATGAAAAACTGTTTTTT.

The V gene is TRBV7-3, the J gene TRBJ2-2, with D possibly TRBD2 on 6 matching bases. In germline, CDR1 is SGHTA, CDR2 FQGTGA. Trimming took off 5 bases at V and 6 bases at J, with 19 bases between the two ends. CDR3 length: 16 residues. CDR3: CASSPREGGMAGELFF. The CDR3 DNA follows: TGTGCCAGCAGCCCAAGAGAGGGAGGAATGGCCGGGGAGCTGTTTTTT.